The T cell receptor (beta chain) described here comes from a study of long-term antiretroviral therapy in people with HIV. A v3.0 immunoSEQ assay was performed at survey level. Sequenced by immunoSEQ multiplex PCR; TCRdb stores in-frame clones only, minus some. This sample has over 10,000 clones, with more than 75% found just once. The study's findings and limits: Samples were collected from about 2004 to 2018 under possibly less effective ART regimens. The range of CDR3 lengths in HIV repertoires proved narrower than that found in controls.

Points on this clone: No antigen is known for it.

Trimming took 9 bases from V and 7 from J; bases not matched to a gene: 7. CDR1 and CDR2 from the germline V gene are LNHDA and SQIVND (reference sequence). The CDR3 sequence is 12 residues long. This sequence was found in a man in his fifties or sixties with HIV. The source material was unsorted PBMCs, sampled 8 to 8.5 years after starting antiretroviral therapy. The chain couples TRBV19 to TRBJ2-7; 9 nucleotides align to TRBD2. The CDR3 DNA reads as TGTGCCAGCCTGGGACTAGCCGGGGAGCAGTACTTC. Translated: CASLGLAGEQYF.